This TCR beta chain originates from a study of vaccination and CD4 T cells after COVID-19. On the study more broadly: Each post-COVID sample was drawn after diagnosis, and the median interval was roughly 100 days (range 35 to 161). Following dose two, a median approximately 74 days (range 14 to 241) passed before post-vaccine samples were taken.

General study points: Of the reactive clones in convalescent patients, a median around 83% showed up only post-vaccination.

Noted treatment: roughly 10-day PBMC culture with coronavirus spike peptide pools or control peptides (ViraFEST assay). Cultured CD4+ T-cell DNA underwent Oncomine TCR Beta short-read sequencing. In this case, cultured CD4+ T cells provided the extracted genomic DNA. TCRdb processed the PCR reads anew with MiXCR; each CDR3 protein has one entry. The data contain about 20,000 distinct CDR3 sequences, around 50% of them seen just once; the ten biggest clones take up 5% to 6.5%. In this sample, this clonotype turned up a few times. The antigen remains unidentified. The V segment lost 2 bases and the J segment 3 bases; nucleotides outside the gene matches: 9. The CDR3 covers 16 residues. Germline values: CDR1 DFQATT, CDR2 SNEGSKA (reference sequence).

Sequencing was performed on CD4+ T cells from blood, cultured in vitro. This chain joins TRBV20-1 and TRBJ1-1; 10 positions agree with TRBD1. The sequence derives from a human donor who had recovered from COVID-19. The chain's CDR3 is CSARNPGQGGDTEAFF. The CDR3, as DNA: TGCAGTGCTAGAAATCCCGGACAGGGGGGGGACACTGAAGCTTTCTTT.